The rows below give T cell receptor beta chains drawn from one sample of a study of STAT5B mutations in CD4+ large granular lymphocyte leukemia. The protocol was immunoSEQ multiplex PCR, while the TCRdb copy is restricted to in-frame clones and leaves out a portion. The sample consists of 30,000 to 40,000 clones, less than 80% of them appearing once. The specimen sequenced was CD4+ T cells from blood buffy coats. The receptors derive from a human donor in good health. Both conserved end residues are part of each CDR3. The order of the fields is V gene, clone size, J gene, CDR3 length, D gene, CDR3 DNA, CDR3 protein. The D gene is left open where the match is weak. Some rows mark clone size as missing; the rest say once, few, many or name a class of expanded clone.

v_call: TRBV7-8; clone_size: NA; j_call: TRBJ2-1; cdr3_length: 13; d_call: NA; cdr3_nt: TGTGCCAGCAGCTTAGGGCTCGGCAATGAGCAGTTCTTC; cdr3_aa: CASSLGLGNEQFF
v_call: TRBV30; clone_size: once; j_call: TRBJ1-3; cdr3_length: 14; d_call: NA; cdr3_nt: TGTGCCTGGAGTAGGGGAGGTAGTGGAAACACCATATATTTT; cdr3_aa: CAWSRGGSGNTIYF
v_call: TRBV5-6; clone_size: NA; j_call: TRBJ2-1; cdr3_length: 15; d_call: TRBD1; cdr3_nt: TGTGCCAGCAGCATACTCGACAGGGCTTGGAATGAGCAGTTCTTC; cdr3_aa: CASSILDRAWNEQFF
v_call: TRBV29-1; clone_size: NA; j_call: TRBJ1-1; cdr3_length: 15; d_call: NA; cdr3_nt: TGCAGCACCCAATCGGGGGCGCGGGTTGGTACTGAAGCTTTCTTT; cdr3_aa: CSTQSGARVGTEAFF
v_call: TRBV5-4; clone_size: NA; j_call: TRBJ2-5; cdr3_length: 16; d_call: TRBD2; cdr3_nt: TGTGCCAGCAGCGTGGGACTAGCGGGGGGGGTAGAGACCCAGTACTTC; cdr3_aa: CASSVGLAGGVETQYF
v_call: TRBV30; clone_size: NA; j_call: TRBJ1-3; cdr3_length: 10; d_call: NA; cdr3_nt: TGTGCCTGGAGAAGCCGCACCATATATTTT; cdr3_aa: CAWRSRTIYF
v_call: TRBV5-6; clone_size: NA; j_call: TRBJ1-5; cdr3_length: 14; d_call: TRBD1; cdr3_nt: TGTGCCAGCAGCTTTGACAGGGGCAATCAGCCCCAGCATTTT; cdr3_aa: CASSFDRGNQPQHF
v_call: TRBV7-7; clone_size: NA; j_call: TRBJ2-7; cdr3_length: 17; d_call: NA; cdr3_nt: TGTGCCAGCAGCCCACATCCATCGAACGGGGCTGTAAACGAGCAGTACTTC; cdr3_aa: CASSPHPSNGAVNEQYF
v_call: TRBV6-6; clone_size: NA; j_call: TRBJ1-2; cdr3_length: 12; d_call: NA; cdr3_nt: TGTGCCAGCAGTTGGGACGACTATGGCTACACCTTC; cdr3_aa: CASSWDDYGYTF
v_call: TRBV7-2; clone_size: NA; j_call: TRBJ1-5; cdr3_length: 16; d_call: NA; cdr3_nt: TGTGCCAGCAGCCTAGCCGCCCTCCCCGGCAATCAGCCCCAGCATTTT; cdr3_aa: CASSLAALPGNQPQHF
v_call: TRBV7-2; clone_size: NA; j_call: TRBJ2-2; cdr3_length: 16; d_call: NA; cdr3_nt: TGTGCCAGCAGCTTCGGGGACGGATTCGACACCGGGGAGCTGTTTTTT; cdr3_aa: CASSFGDGFDTGELFF
v_call: TRBV5-1; clone_size: NA; j_call: TRBJ2-7; cdr3_length: 13; d_call: TRBD1; cdr3_nt: TGCGCCAGCAGCTGGGACAGGGGCTACGAGCAGTACTTC; cdr3_aa: CASSWDRGYEQYF
v_call: TRBV10-2; clone_size: NA; j_call: TRBJ1-4; cdr3_length: 14; d_call: NA; cdr3_nt: TGCGCCAGCAGTGACCGCCAGATTAATGAAAAACTGTTTTTT; cdr3_aa: CASSDRQINEKLFF
v_call: TRBV6-5; clone_size: NA; j_call: TRBJ1-1; cdr3_length: 12; d_call: NA; cdr3_nt: TGTGCCAGCAGACCAGGGAACACTGAAGCTTTCTTT; cdr3_aa: CASRPGNTEAFF
v_call: TRBV5-1; clone_size: NA; j_call: TRBJ2-7; cdr3_length: 15; d_call: NA; cdr3_nt: TGCGCCAGCAGCTTGGAAACGGGGGCGGGCTACGAGCAGTACTTC; cdr3_aa: CASSLETGAGYEQYF
v_call: TRBV7-2; clone_size: NA; j_call: TRBJ2-3; cdr3_length: 15; d_call: TRBD2; cdr3_nt: TGTGCCAGCAGCCCAACTAGCGGGCGCACAGATACGCAGTATTTT; cdr3_aa: CASSPTSGRTDTQYF
v_call: TRBV9; clone_size: NA; j_call: TRBJ2-7; cdr3_length: 14; d_call: NA; cdr3_nt: TGTGCCAGCAGCGTGGACCATAGATTAGACGAGCAGTACTTC; cdr3_aa: CASSVDHRLDEQYF
v_call: TRBV5-1; clone_size: NA; j_call: TRBJ1-1; cdr3_length: 13; d_call: NA; cdr3_nt: TGCGCCAGCAGCTCCCAACTGAACACTGAAGCTTTCTTT; cdr3_aa: CASSSQLNTEAFF
v_call: TRBV11-2; clone_size: NA; j_call: TRBJ2-1; cdr3_length: 17; d_call: TRBD2; cdr3_nt: TGTGCCAGCAGCTTGGGGCTAGCGGGGGGCCATTACAATGAGCAGTTCTTC; cdr3_aa: CASSLGLAGGHYNEQFF
v_call: TRBV30; clone_size: few; j_call: TRBJ1-1; cdr3_length: 13; d_call: NA; cdr3_nt: TGTGCCTGGAGTGTCGGACAGTTCACTGAAGCTTTCTTT; cdr3_aa: CAWSVGQFTEAFF
v_call: TRBV5-6; clone_size: once; j_call: TRBJ2-5; cdr3_length: 12; d_call: NA; cdr3_nt: TGTGCCAGCAGCCGGGACGGAGGAACCCAGTACTTC; cdr3_aa: CASSRDGGTQYF
v_call: TRBV18; clone_size: NA; j_call: TRBJ1-5; cdr3_length: 16; d_call: NA; cdr3_nt: TGTGCCAGCTCACCCTTATCGGGGAGGGGCAATCAGCCCCAGCATTTT; cdr3_aa: CASSPLSGRGNQPQHF
v_call: TRBV2; clone_size: NA; j_call: TRBJ2-3; cdr3_length: 14; d_call: NA; cdr3_nt: TGTGCCAGCAACGCGGGGCCTAGCACAGATACGCAGTATTTT; cdr3_aa: CASNAGPSTDTQYF